This T cell receptor beta chain was documented in a study of T cells expressing NK-cell markers. Across the whole study: The authors sequenced eight donors, of whom seven were HCMV-seropositive and one was seronegative.

A 5'RACE template switching approach incorporating UMIs was used to make TCR beta cDNA. TCRdb reprocessed the 5' RACE reads and reports one entry per CDR3 protein, with no DNA. The listing contains around 260,000 distinct CDR3 sequences. Overall study findings and caveats: A handful of donors showed these clonotypes also leading the CD3+CD56-NKG2C+ fraction. Among CD8+ T cells from five or six donors, dominant NKG2C+ clonotypes accounted for about 1.0-7.5%.

The V gene's germline CDR1 is DFQATT and CDR2 SNEGSKA (reference sequence). This CDR3 is built from 16 residues. About this clonotype: Antigen unknown.

The origin of this receptor is a woman aged 18 to 75 in good health. What was sequenced was blood T cells: a sorted CD56 or NKG2C T cell subset, CD4+ or CD8+ T cells, or bulk PBMC T cells (not recorded which). V usage is TRBV20-1 and J usage is TRBJ2-3; TCRdb selects TRBD1, and the lack of DNA leaves this call unchecked. CDR3 protein: CSARDRTVSSTDTQYF.